Below are 30 T cell receptor beta chains sequenced from a single sample in a study of Ad26.COV2.S vaccination and SARS-CoV-2 variants. Noted treatment: about 20 received Ad26.COV2.S at low or high dose, single or two shots; about 5 received placebo; per-sample allocation not given. Sampling occurred on day 63 after the first vaccine or placebo injection. Measured with immunoSEQ multiplex PCR; TCRdb has only the in-frame clones, and not every one. The sample holds more than 400,000 clones; about nine tenths are singletons and the top ten take around 1.7%. This material consisted of peripheral blood, taken in a trial of Ad26.COV2.S vaccine versus placebo. The receptors stem from a person aged 18 to 65 who received the Ad26.COV2.S COVID-19 vaccine or a placebo.

CDR3 region: CASSLPPGEKLFF. CDR3 sequence (DNA): TGTGCCAGCAGTTTACCTCCAGGTGAAAAACTGTTTTTT. V usage is TRBV28 and J usage is TRBJ1-4; D uncertain. The V end lost 2 bases, the J end lost 7 bases, and 8 bases lay between the germline ends. The CDR3 runs 13 residues. CDR1 is MDHEN and CDR2 is SYDVKM in the germline V gene.

This sequence joins TRBV5-5 and TRBJ1-3, with 10 bases identical to TRBD1. The V segment lost 0 bases and the J segment 1 base; nucleotides outside the gene matches: 13. The CDR3 contains 20 residues. CDR1 is SGHKS and CDR2 is YYEKEE in the germline V gene (reference sequence). The CDR3 sequence is CASSLASGTGASGSGNTIYF. Here the CDR3 DNA reads TGTGCCAGCAGCTTGGCCTCCGGGACAGGGGCGTCTGGTTCTGGAAACACCATATATTTT.

The rearrangement uses TRBV7-2 and TRBJ2-7, with 13 bases lining up with TRBD2. The CDR3 loop spans 14 amino acids. V dropped 5 bases and J dropped 9; count of bases not matched to a gene: 7. Per the germline V gene, CDR1 is SGHTA and CDR2 is FQGNSA. CDR3 sequence: CASSPAGLAGRQYF. DNA of the CDR3: TGTGCCAGCAGCCCCGCGGGACTAGCGGGAAGGCAGTACTTC.

V usage is TRBV7-9 and J usage is TRBJ1-2, with 9 nucleotides matching TRBD1. Unmatched junction bases numbered 4, after V lost 5 bases and J lost 6 bases. Germline CDR1 is SEHNR and CDR2 is FQNEAQ (reference sequence). The CDR3 runs to 13 residues. CDR3 loop: CASSRDREDGYTF. The CDR3 DNA follows: TGTGCCAGCAGCCGGGACAGGGAAGATGGCTACACCTTC. Combining the CDR3 with reference TRBV7-9 and TRBJ1-2 gives the whole variable domain DTGVSQNPRHKITKRGQNVTFRCDPISEHNRLYWYRQTLGQGPEFLTYFQNEAQLEKSRLLSDRFSAERPKGSFSTLEIQRTEQGDSAMYLCASSRDREDGYTFGSGTRLTVV.

The chain combines TRBV18 with TRBJ2-2, with a possible D match to TRBD2 (5 bases). CDR3 length: 15 amino acids. Germline CDR1 and CDR2: KGHSH and LQKENI. Trimming stripped 8 bases from V and 4 bases from J, with 17 bases between. CDR3 in DNA: TGTGCCAGCATCGGGATAGGAAAATCCACCGGGGAGCTGTTTTTT. Translating gives CASIGIGKSTGELFF. Looking up the rest from reference TRBV18 and TRBJ2-2 gives the full variable domain: NAGVMQNPRHLVRRRGQEARLRCSPMKGHSHVYWYRQLPEEGLKFMVYLQKENIIDESGMPKERFSAEFPKEGPSILRIQQVVRGDSAAYFCASIGIGKSTGELFFGEGSRLTVL.

The genes are TRBV21-1 and TRBJ2-1; the table calls TRBD2, which could not be checked here. TRBV21-1 is a recognized pseudogene. The CDR3 runs to 17 residues. In DNA, the CDR3 is TGTGCCAGCAGCAAAAGGTCAACCTCATGCGCGGGGAATGAGCAGTTCTTC. It encodes CASSKRSTSCAGNEQFF.

The chain links TRBV4-3 to TRBJ1-1, with TRBD1 matching 9 bases. The germline V gene encodes CDR1 LGHNA and CDR2 YSLEER. There are 14 residues in the CDR3. The V segment lost 4 bases and the J segment 8 bases; nucleotides outside the gene matches: 8. The CDR3 here is CASSLTGGASEAFF. CDR3 bases: TGCGCCAGCAGCCTTACAGGGGGCGCGTCCGAAGCTTTCTTT.

This clone showed up just once. V usage is TRBV6-2 or TRBV6-3 and J usage is TRBJ2-1; TRBD2 matches 8 bases. The CDR3 is 11 amino acids. Trimming took 4 bases from V and 12 from J; bases not matched to a gene: 2. CDR1 and CDR2 (germline): MNHEY, SVGEGT. CDR3 loop: CASSSGTRQFF. The CDR3 DNA sequence: TGTGCCAGCAGTTCCGGGACTAGGCAGTTCTTC.

The chain carries TRBV5-4 and TRBJ2-5; D might be TRBD1 (6 bases). Deletions cut 3 bases from V and 5 bases from J, with 14 bases between. Germline assignment: CDR1 SGHNT and CDR2 YYREEE (reference sequence). CDR3 length: 14 residues. The CDR3 coding sequence is TGTGCCAGCAGCTCTACACCAGGGGCGGAGACCCAGTACTTC. Amino acids: CASSSTPGAETQYF.

This chain joins TRBV6-4 and TRBJ2-3; no clear D gene. This CDR3 is 14 amino acids long. CDR1 and CDR2 (germline): MRHNA, SNTAGT. V dropped 3 bases and J dropped 5 bases, with 12 bases sitting between them. CDR3 amino acids: CASSETAIRDTQYF. The CDR3 bases are TGTGCCAGCAGTGAAACAGCGATACGAGATACGCAGTATTTT.

Only one count was recorded for this clone. The chain couples TRBV18 to TRBJ2-7; TRBD1 agrees at 8 bases. Trimming at V came to 3 bases and at J to 2 bases, leaving 3 bases not matched to a gene. The CDR3 consists of 14 residues. Germline V gene lookup returns CDR1 KGHSH and CDR2 LQKENI. The CDR3 sequence: CASSPRDRTYEQYF. DNA of the CDR3: TGTGCCAGCTCACCCCGGGACAGGACCTACGAGCAGTACTTC.

In its sample, this clone was seen once. The chain recombines TRBV6-2 or TRBV6-3 with TRBJ1-2, with a weak D call TRBD1 (5 bases). Trimming pared 0 bases from V and 4 bases from J, leaving 9 bases between. CDR3 length: 14 residues. The germline CDR1 and CDR2 sequences are MNHEY and SVGEGT. Here the CDR3 DNA reads TGTGCCAGCAGTTACTCGGACATCACCTATGGCTACACCTTC. Translated: CASSYSDITYGYTF.

This sequence joins TRBV21-1 and TRBJ2-5; TRBD2, the D gene given by the table, was not confirmed from the DNA. TRBV21-1 is labeled a pseudogene. The CDR3 totals 16 residues. CDR3 sequence (DNA): TGTGCCAGCAGGCCCCCCTCGCGGGGGAACGAAGAGACCCAGTACTTC. Encoded protein: CASRPPSRGNEETQYF.

The chain combines TRBV28 with TRBJ1-6; D is uncertain. Trimming took off 6 bases at V and 11 bases at J, with 20 bases between the two ends. Per germline, CDR1 MDHEN and CDR2 SYDVKM. The CDR3 is 15 amino acids. The CDR3 coding sequence is TGTGCCAGCAGAGGTAGCGCGGATATTGGTCCACCCCTCCACTTT. It encodes CASRGSADIGPPLHF.

The gene calls are TRBV27 and TRBJ1-4; 7 bases align to TRBD1. The ends lost 5 bases at V and 5 bases at J; junction bases unmatched: 5. The CDR3 extends over 14 amino acids. Per the germline V gene, CDR1 is MNHEY and CDR2 is SMNVEV (reference sequence). CDR3 protein: CASSRTGQNEKLFF. CDR3 nucleotides: TGTGCCAGCAGTCGGACAGGCCAAAATGAAAAACTGTTTTTT.

The chain carries TRBV7-9 and TRBJ2-5, with 14 bases that match TRBD2. CDR1 and CDR2 (germline): SEHNR, FQNEAQ (reference sequence). J gave up 5 bases and V 5 bases, and 4 bases lay outside the gene matches. This CDR3 region has 15 residues. The CDR3 sequence: CASSPGTSGGETQYF. The CDR3 DNA reads as TGTGCCAGCAGCCCAGGGACTAGCGGGGGTGAGACCCAGTACTTC.

This clone appeared once. The chain couples TRBV6-2 or TRBV6-3 to TRBJ1-2, with TRBD1 matching over 7 bases. Germline assignment: CDR1 MNHEY and CDR2 SVGEGT. The length of the CDR3 is 14 residues. V was clipped by 6 bases and J by 3 bases; unmatched bases: 7. CDR3 bases: TGTGCCAGCAGCAAGACAGGGCTAGACTATGGCTACACCTTC. As protein: CASSKTGLDYGYTF.

This chain links TRBV4-1 with TRBJ1-1; D is unclear. Trimming took 6 bases from V and 1 from J, leaving 9 bases between them. The CDR3 is 13 amino acids. Germline-derived CDR1 and CDR2 are MGHRA and YSYEKL. In DNA, the CDR3 is TGCGCCAGCAGGCCAACCGGGAACACTGAAGCTTTCTTT. It specifies CASRPTGNTEAFF.

The chain employs TRBV7-2 and TRBJ1-1, with a tentative D call TRBD1 (6 bases). Germline V gene data show CDR1 as SGHTA and CDR2 as FQGNSA. This CDR3 has 14 amino acids. The germline V and J ends were trimmed by 3 bases and 6 bases, with 14 bases remaining between them. CDR3 nucleotides: TGTGCCAGCAGCTTCCTCCAGGGGTTGGCTGAAGCTTTCTTT. This gives the protein CASSFLQGLAEAFF.

The chain uses TRBV2 and TRBJ2-1; 7 positions agree with TRBD1. Germline V gene data show CDR1 as SNHLY and CDR2 as FYNNEI. The J segment lost 4 bases and the V segment lost 2 bases, leaving 11 bases of the junction unmatched. The CDR3 is 17 residues long. The CDR3 DNA sequence: TGTGCCAGCAGTGAACCTAGACAGGGCCGGGGATACAATGAGCAGTTCTTC. This encodes CASSEPRQGRGYNEQFF.

This clone appeared once. Here the CDR3 DNA reads TGTGCCAGCAGTCAACTGACAGGGTTGGGTTATGGCTACACCTTC. Translating gives CASSQLTGLGYGYTF. The chain has TRBV6-2 or TRBV6-3 and TRBJ1-2; 7 nucleotides align to TRBD1. V lost 5 bases, J lost 5 bases, and 11 bases stayed unmatched. The CDR3 is made up of 15 amino acids. The V gene's germline CDR1 is MNHEY and CDR2 SVGEGT.

A note on this clone: Its ends do not fully match the called genes, so a read error is possible. The rearrangement uses TRBV7-7 and TRBJ2-6; D uncertain. The germline V gene encodes CDR1 SSHAT and CDR2 FNYEAQ (reference sequence). There are 17 residues in the CDR3. The CDR3 DNA sequence: TGTGCTAGCAGCTTAAGGAGACATCAATCTGGGGCCAACGTCCTGACTTTC. It encodes CASSLRRHQSGANVLTF. Looking up the rest from reference TRBV7-7 and TRBJ2-6 gives the full variable domain: GAGVSQSPRYKVTKRGQDVTLRCDPISSHATLYWYQQALGQGPEFLTYFNYEAQPDKSGLPSDRFSAERPEGSISTLTIQRTEQRDSAMYRCASSLRRHQSGANVLTFGAGSRLTVL.

The gene calls are TRBV6-1 and TRBJ1-6, with D maybe TRBD1 (6 bases). Trimming left V 4 bases short and J 5 bases short, with 15 bases between. CDR1 and CDR2 from the germline V gene are MNHNS and SASEGT. There are 16 residues in the CDR3. The DNA of the CDR3 is TGTGCCAGCAGTGGTAAAAGGACAGCAAATAATTCACCCCTCCACTTT. This sequence encodes CASSGKRTANNSPLHF.

The chain recombines TRBV6-2 or TRBV6-3 with TRBJ2-1; 15 bases are shared with TRBD2. Trimming took 1 base from V and 0 from J; bases not matched to a gene: 4. This CDR3 has 19 amino acids. Germline CDR1 is MNHEY and CDR2 is SVGEGT. CDR3 DNA: TGTGCCAGCAGTTACTGGGGACTAGCGGGGGGTCCCTCCTACAATGAGCAGTTCTTC. Translating gives CASSYWGLAGGPSYNEQFF.

V and J are TRBV7-2 and TRBJ2-1, with TRBD1 identical over 9 bases. In germline, CDR1 is SGHTA, CDR2 FQGNSA. Germline trimming cut 7 bases from V and 7 bases from J; bases unmatched to any gene: 11. The CDR3 extends over 15 amino acids. The CDR3 DNA follows: TGTGCCAGCACCCTCAGGGACAGGGCTTCGAATGAGCAGTTCTTC. Amino acid sequence: CASTLRDRASNEQFF.

This rearrangement joins TRBV6-2 or TRBV6-3 to TRBJ2-7; unclear D gene. The germline gives CDR1 MNHEY, CDR2 SVGEGT. The length of the CDR3 is 15 residues. V was pared by 2 bases and J by 4 bases, with 15 bases between. The CDR3 nucleotides are TGTGCCAGCAGTTACCATTCTCCCCTGGGATACGAGCAGTACTTC. It translates to CASSYHSPLGYEQYF.

V gene TRBV30 combines with J gene TRBJ2-3; D tentatively fits TRBD1 or TRBD2 (5 bases each). This CDR3 is built from 17 residues. V was pared by 4 bases and J by 2 bases, with 22 bases between. CDR1 and CDR2 from the germline V gene are GTSNPN and SVGIG (reference sequence). The CDR3 DNA is TGTGCCTGGACGCCCCATCTGGGACGGGTACTCACAGATACGCAGTATTTT. It specifies CAWTPHLGRVLTDTQYF.

This clone was counted between two and nine times. The DNA for the CDR3 is TGTGCCAGCAGTCTCACCGGGACAGGGAATGGCTACACCTTC. The encoded protein is CASSLTGTGNGYTF. The J gene is TRBJ1-2, the V gene TRBV27; 9 positions match TRBD1. Germline trimming cut 5 bases from V and 6 bases from J; bases unmatched to any gene: 7. The CDR3 sequence is 14 residues long. Germline V gene sequence: CDR1 MNHEY, CDR2 SMNVEV (reference sequence).

The V call is TRBV7-8, the J call TRBJ1-5; D uncertain. From germline, CDR1 is SGHVS and CDR2 FQNEAQ. Between the trimmed V and J ends, which lost 1 base and 4 bases, there was a span of 5 bases. The CDR3 totals 13 residues. The CDR3 nucleotides are TGTGCCAGCAGCTTAGTTGGGAATCAGCCCCAGCATTTT. As protein: CASSLVGNQPQHF.

The J gene is TRBJ1-1, the V gene TRBV7-2; 7 bases are shared with TRBD1. This CDR3 region has 14 residues. Germline loops: CDR1 SGHTA, CDR2 FQGNSA. Trimming cost V 1 base and J 5 bases; bases outside gene matches: 4. Here the CDR3 DNA reads TGTGCCAGCAGCTTAGAGGGGGCGGTTACTGAAGCTTTCTTT. Translated: CASSLEGAVTEAFF.